Listed here are 19 T cell receptor beta chains from one sample, sequenced in a study of blood T cell repertoires in COVID-19. Assay: immunoSEQ multiplex PCR; the TCRdb copy retains only in-frame clones and omits some. The sample includes nearly 200,000 clones, about 88% seen only once; the top ten take 6.2%. Input material: peripheral blood. Source of these receptors: a woman aged 40 to 50 who had recovered from COVID-19.

The chain couples TRBV7-9 to TRBJ1-4; tentative D call: TRBD1 (6 bases). CDR1 is SEHNR, CDR2 FQNEAQ, per germline (reference sequence). The V end was cut by 1 base, the J end by 3 bases, with 12 bases between. This CDR3 region has 16 residues. Written as DNA, the CDR3 is TGTGCCAGCAGCTTAGGTCAGACAGGAGCTAATGAAAAACTGTTTTTT. It yields the protein CASSLGQTGANEKLFF. The full variable domain, rest sourced from reference TRBV7-9 and TRBJ1-4, is DTGVSQNPRHKITKRGQNVTFRCDPISEHNRLYWYRQTLGQGPEFLTYFQNEAQLEKSRLLSDRFSAERPKGSFSTLEIQRTEQGDSAMYLCASSLGQTGANEKLFFGSGTQLSVL.

CDR3 sequence: CASSHPGLTTLTDTQYF. CDR3 sequence (DNA): TGTGCCAGCAGTCACCCGGGACTTACAACCCTCACAGATACGCAGTATTTT. V and J are TRBV6-2 or TRBV6-3 and TRBJ2-3; weak D call: TRBD2 (6 bases). CDR1 is MNHEY and CDR2 is SVGEGT in the germline V gene. Trimming stripped 5 bases from V and 2 bases from J, with 20 bases between. This CDR3 is 17 amino acids long.

The V gene is TRBV5-1, the J gene TRBJ2-1; no clear D gene. V was cut by 0 bases and J by 9 bases, with 16 bases left in between. The germline CDR1 and CDR2 sequences are SGHRS and YFSETQ. This CDR3 is built from 15 residues. CDR3 residues: CASSLVASFQSEQFF. CDR3 in DNA: TGCGCCAGCAGCTTGGTAGCATCGTTTCAGTCTGAGCAGTTCTTC.

Regarding this clone: This CDR3 is also generated by other DNA sequences in the sample. The V gene is TRBV5-1, the J gene TRBJ2-2; possibly TRBD2 for D (5 bases). The V and J ends lost 0 bases and 2 bases respectively, with 8 bases between them. The CDR3 is made up of 15 amino acids. Germline V gene sequence: CDR1 SGHRS, CDR2 YFSETQ. CDR3 coding DNA: TGCGCCAGCAGCTTGGCGTCGGGAAACACCGGGGAGCTGTTTTTT. Its protein is CASSLASGNTGELFF.

This chain uses TRBV30 with TRBJ1-2; D perhaps matches TRBD1 (5 bases). The V end lost 5 bases, the J end lost 0 bases, and 16 bases lay between the germline ends. The germline gives CDR1 GTSNPN, CDR2 SVGIG (reference sequence). CDR3 length: 15 amino acids. The CDR3 protein is CAWGGTLSSNYGYTF. CDR3 DNA: TGTGCCTGGGGGGGGACTTTAAGCTCTAACTATGGCTACACCTTC.

The count of this clone is one. V usage is TRBV6-6 and J usage is TRBJ1-4, with D uncertain. V lost 2 bases and J lost 10, with 17 bases in between. The CDR3 is made up of 15 amino acids. CDR1 MNHNY and CDR2 SVGAGI come from the germline V gene (reference sequence). CDR3 nucleotides: TGTGCCAGCAGTTACAGCCGGGGTGGTTTTGGAAAACTGTTTTTT. Amino acids: CASSYSRGGFGKLFF.

The rearrangement uses TRBV5-1 and TRBJ2-3, with 8 bases matching TRBD2. This CDR3 has 14 residues. Germline CDR1 and CDR2: SGHRS and YFSETQ. Trimming took 4 bases from V and 5 from J; bases not matched to a gene: 6. The CDR3 loop reads CASSQREFLDTQYF. CDR3 coding DNA: TGCGCCAGCAGCCAGCGGGAGTTCCTAGATACGCAGTATTTT. Full variable domain (remainder filled in from reference TRBV5-1 and TRBJ2-3): KAGVTQTPRYLIKTRGQQVTLSCSPISGHRSVSWYQQTPGQGLQFLFEYFSETQRNKGNFPGRFSGRQFSNSRSEMNVSTLELGDSALYLCASSQREFLDTQYFGPGTRLTVL.

The V call is TRBV5-4, the J call TRBJ2-7; possibly TRBD2 for D (5 bases). CDR1 is SGHNT and CDR2 is YYREEE in the germline V gene (reference sequence). The CDR3 loop spans 14 amino acids. The ends were cut back, 1 base at V and 5 bases at J, with 13 bases in the middle. CDR3 nucleotide sequence: TGTGCCAGCAGCTTGCCCCCTAGCCACGACGAGCAGTACTTC. This encodes CASSLPPSHDEQYF.

This clone was picked up a small number of times. CDR3 region: CASRNTGVGSQHF. In DNA form, the CDR3 reads TGTGCCAGTAGGAACACGGGGGTAGGGTCCCAGCATTTT. The chain employs TRBV19 and TRBJ1-5; D may be TRBD1 (5 bases). The germline V gene has CDR1 LNHDA and CDR2 SQIVND (reference sequence). This CDR3 is built from 13 residues. V was pared by 6 bases and J by 11 bases, with 17 bases between.

The chain carries TRBV5-8 and TRBJ2-7; a possible D gene is TRBD2 (5 bases). The CDR3 covers 14 residues. V lost 4 bases to trimming and J lost 3 bases, with 14 bases between them. The germline V gene encodes CDR1 SGHTS and CDR2 YDEGEE. CDR3 residues: CASSAADGIYEQYF. The CDR3 nucleotides are TGTGCCAGCAGCGCAGCAGACGGGATCTACGAGCAGTACTTC. The full variable domain, in which reference TRBV5-8 and TRBJ2-7 provide the parts outside the CDR3, is EAGVTQSPTHLIKTRGQQATLRCSPISGHTSVYWYQQALGLGLQFLLWYDEGEERNRGNFPPRFSGRQFPNYSSELNVNALELEDSALYLCASSAADGIYEQYFGPGTRLTVT.

The V gene is TRBV12-5, the J gene TRBJ2-7; D possibly corresponds to TRBD1 (5 bases). CDR3 length: 14 residues. Between the trimmed V and J ends, which lost 1 base and 0 bases, there was a span of 7 bases. The germline V gene encodes CDR1 LGHNT and CDR2 FRNRAP. CDR3 nucleotide sequence: TGTGCTAGTGGTTTGGGACAGAGCTCCTACGAGCAGTACTTC. Protein: CASGLGQSSYEQYF.

This CDR3 reads CASSRQGPETQYF. In DNA, the CDR3 is TGTGCCAGCAGCCGACAGGGCCCGGAGACCCAGTACTTC. The chain carries TRBV28 and TRBJ2-5; 7 positions agree with TRBD1. Germline V gene lookup returns CDR1 MDHEN and CDR2 SYDVKM. The CDR3 totals 13 residues. V lost 6 bases, J lost 5 bases, and 6 bases stayed unmatched. The variable domain in full, completed from reference TRBV28 and TRBJ2-5, reads DVKVTQSSRYLVKRTGEKVFLECVQDMDHENMFWYRQDPGLGLRLIYFSYDVKMKEKGDIPEGYSVSREKKERFSLILESASTNQTSMYLCASSRQGPETQYFGPGTRLLVL.

This clone was seen more than once but under ten times. This CDR3 reads CASSKRTGRSNQPQHF. In nucleotides, the CDR3 is TGTGCCAGCAGTAAACGGACAGGGCGGAGCAATCAGCCCCAGCATTTT. The chain links TRBV25-1 to TRBJ1-5; 8 nucleotides match TRBD1. V dropped 5 bases and J dropped 1; count of bases not matched to a gene: 7. CDR3 length: 16 amino acids. The germline V gene has CDR1 MGHDK and CDR2 SYGVNS.

This chain uses TRBV19 with TRBJ1-5; 10 bases are shared with TRBD1. V lost 4 bases and J lost 7; bases outside the gene matches: 13. CDR1 LNHDA and CDR2 SQIVND come from the germline V gene (reference sequence). The CDR3 spans 17 residues. The CDR3 protein is CASSTRTGGSWGQPQHF. The CDR3 DNA is TGTGCCAGTAGTACCCGGACAGGGGGATCGTGGGGACAGCCCCAGCATTTT.

The chain recombines TRBV28 with TRBJ1-5, with D maybe TRBD1 (5 bases). In germline, CDR1 is MDHEN, CDR2 SYDVKM. Deletions cut 6 bases from V and 2 bases from J, with 8 bases between. The CDR3 extends over 13 amino acids. CDR3 coding DNA: TGTGCCAGCAGAAAACAGGGCAATCAGCCCCAGCATTTT. Translated, it gives CASRKQGNQPQHF.

The chain combines TRBV28 with TRBJ2-7, with no clear D. Trimming cost V 6 bases and J 2 bases, with 14 bases left between them. Germline-derived CDR1 and CDR2 are MDHEN and SYDVKM. The CDR3 has 14 amino acids. This CDR3 reads CASSPVSTAYEQYF. CDR3 bases: TGTGCCAGCAGCCCCGTTTCGACTGCCTACGAGCAGTACTTC.

This clone was counted a few times. The chain joins TRBV6-6 to TRBJ2-1; perhaps TRBD1 as D (5 bases). This CDR3 is 12 amino acids long. The germline V and J ends were trimmed by 4 bases and 10 bases, with 11 bases remaining between them. Germline CDR1 reads MNHNY; CDR2 reads SVGAGI (reference sequence). In nucleotides, the CDR3 is TGTGCCAGCAGTTTCAGGGATTGGGAGCAGTTCTTC. As protein: CASSFRDWEQFF.

The genes are TRBV2 and TRBJ1-4, with 9 bases aligning to TRBD1. The V and J ends lost 6 bases and 7 bases, in that order; junction bases with no gene match: 9. This CDR3 comprises 15 residues. Germline lookup yields CDR1 SNHLY and CDR2 FYNNEI. CDR3 coding DNA: TGTGCCAGCAGGAAGGAGGGACAGGGAGTTGAAAAACTGTTTTTT. This encodes CASRKEGQGVEKLFF.

This clone was counted only a few times. The V gene is TRBV5-1, the J gene TRBJ2-2; 9 nucleotides align to TRBD1. CDR1 is SGHRS and CDR2 is YFSETQ in the germline V gene. Trimming cost V 1 base and J 8 bases; bases outside gene matches: 3. CDR3 length: 14 amino acids. CDR3 coding DNA: TGCGCCAGCAGCTTGACAGGGGGCATAGGGGAGCTGTTTTTT. Translation gives CASSLTGGIGELFF.